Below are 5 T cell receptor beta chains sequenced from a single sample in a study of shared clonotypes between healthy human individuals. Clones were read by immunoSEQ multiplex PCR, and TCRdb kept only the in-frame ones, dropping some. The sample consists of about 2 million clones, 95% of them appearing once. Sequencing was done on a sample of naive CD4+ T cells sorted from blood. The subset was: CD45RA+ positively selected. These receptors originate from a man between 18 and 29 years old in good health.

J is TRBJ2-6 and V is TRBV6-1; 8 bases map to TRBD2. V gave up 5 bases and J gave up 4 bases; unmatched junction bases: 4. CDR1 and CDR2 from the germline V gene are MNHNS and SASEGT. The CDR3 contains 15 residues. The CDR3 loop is CASSREGAGANVLTF. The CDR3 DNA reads TGTGCCAGCAGTCGGGAGGGAGCCGGGGCCAACGTCCTGACTTTC.

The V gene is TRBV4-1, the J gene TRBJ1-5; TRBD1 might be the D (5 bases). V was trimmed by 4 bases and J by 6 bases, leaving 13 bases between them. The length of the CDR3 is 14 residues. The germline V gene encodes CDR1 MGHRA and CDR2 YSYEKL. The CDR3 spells CASSPGTFSQPQHF. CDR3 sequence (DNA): TGCGCCAGCAGCCCAGGGACTTTTAGTCAGCCCCAGCATTTT.

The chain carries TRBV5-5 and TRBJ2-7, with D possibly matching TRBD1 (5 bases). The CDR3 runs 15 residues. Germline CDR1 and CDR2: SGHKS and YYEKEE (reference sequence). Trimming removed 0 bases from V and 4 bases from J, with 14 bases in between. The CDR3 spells CASSLGLQGLYEQYF. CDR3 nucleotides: TGTGCCAGCAGCTTGGGGCTCCAGGGTCTTTACGAGCAGTACTTC. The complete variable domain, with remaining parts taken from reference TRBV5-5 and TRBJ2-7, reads DAGVTQSPTHLIKTRGQQVTLRCSPISGHKSVSWYQQVLGQGPQFIFQYYEKEERGRGNFPDRFSARQFPNYSSELNVNALLLGDSALYLCASSLGLQGLYEQYFGPGTRLTVT.

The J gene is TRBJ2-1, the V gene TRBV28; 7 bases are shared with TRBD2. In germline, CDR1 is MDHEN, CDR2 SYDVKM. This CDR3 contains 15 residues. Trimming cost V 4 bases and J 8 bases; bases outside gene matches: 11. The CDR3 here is CASSWGGSGSDEQFF. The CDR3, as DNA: TGTGCCAGCAGTTGGGGAGGGTCCGGCAGCGATGAGCAGTTCTTC.

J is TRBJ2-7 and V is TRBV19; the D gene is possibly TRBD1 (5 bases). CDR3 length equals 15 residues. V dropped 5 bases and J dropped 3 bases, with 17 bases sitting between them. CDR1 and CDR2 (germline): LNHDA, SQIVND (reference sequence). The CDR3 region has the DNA TGTGCCAGTAGTCCTAGGACATTTGACAACTACGAGCAGTACTTC. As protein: CASSPRTFDNYEQYF.